These 3 T cell receptor beta chains were all obtained from the same sample, sequenced in a study of siplizumab effects on memory and regulatory T cells. The data were produced by immunoSEQ multiplex PCR, yet TCRdb's version contains in-frame clones alone and is incomplete. The sample lists more than 85,000 clones; just over 90% were seen once. Sample: CD4+ T cells sorted from blood. These TCRs come from a human donor in good health.

V and J are TRBV4-2 and TRBJ2-7; no firm D call. Germline CDR1 and CDR2: LGHNA and YNFKEQ. Between the trimmed V and J ends, which lost 0 bases and 0 bases, there was a span of 6 bases. The CDR3 runs to 14 residues. CDR3 sequence (DNA): TGTGCCAGCAGCCAAGATGTCACCTCCTACGAGCAGTACTTC. It encodes CASSQDVTSYEQYF.

V gene TRBV5-5 combines with J gene TRBJ2-7, with D hard to call. CDR1 is SGHKS and CDR2 is YYEKEE in the germline V gene (reference sequence). V was cut by 1 base and J by 0 bases, with 11 bases left in between. The CDR3 length is 15 residues. The CDR3 is CASSLQTDLSYEQYF. In nucleotides, the CDR3 is TGTGCCAGCAGCTTGCAGACGGACCTCTCCTACGAGCAGTACTTC.

The chain carries TRBV9 and TRBJ1-5; no definite D call. Germline V gives CDR1 SGDLS, CDR2 YYNGEE. The CDR3 has 15 residues. The V end was cut by 0 bases, the J end by 3 bases, with 10 bases between. CDR3 loop: CASSVAQHFNQPQHF. Here the CDR3 DNA reads TGTGCCAGCAGCGTAGCACAGCATTTCAATCAGCCCCAGCATTTT. Full variable domain (outside the CDR3, taken from reference TRBV9 and TRBJ1-5): DSGVTQTPKHLITATGQRVTLRCSPRSGDLSVYWYQQSLDQGLQFLIQYYNGEERAKGNILERFSAQQFPDLHSELNLSSLELGDSALYFCASSVAQHFNQPQHFGDGTRLSIL.